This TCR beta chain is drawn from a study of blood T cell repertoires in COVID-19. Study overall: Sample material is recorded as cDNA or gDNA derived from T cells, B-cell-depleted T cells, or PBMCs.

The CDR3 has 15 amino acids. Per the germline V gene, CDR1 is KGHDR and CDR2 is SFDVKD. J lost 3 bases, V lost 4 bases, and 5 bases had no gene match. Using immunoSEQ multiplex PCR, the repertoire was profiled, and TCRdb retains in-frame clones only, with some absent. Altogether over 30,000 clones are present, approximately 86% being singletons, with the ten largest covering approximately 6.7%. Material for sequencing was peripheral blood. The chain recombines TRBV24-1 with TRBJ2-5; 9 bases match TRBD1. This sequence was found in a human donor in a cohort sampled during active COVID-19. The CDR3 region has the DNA TGTGCCACCAGTGAGCCCGGGACAGGGAAAGAGACCCAGTACTTC. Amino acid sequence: CATSEPGTGKETQYF.